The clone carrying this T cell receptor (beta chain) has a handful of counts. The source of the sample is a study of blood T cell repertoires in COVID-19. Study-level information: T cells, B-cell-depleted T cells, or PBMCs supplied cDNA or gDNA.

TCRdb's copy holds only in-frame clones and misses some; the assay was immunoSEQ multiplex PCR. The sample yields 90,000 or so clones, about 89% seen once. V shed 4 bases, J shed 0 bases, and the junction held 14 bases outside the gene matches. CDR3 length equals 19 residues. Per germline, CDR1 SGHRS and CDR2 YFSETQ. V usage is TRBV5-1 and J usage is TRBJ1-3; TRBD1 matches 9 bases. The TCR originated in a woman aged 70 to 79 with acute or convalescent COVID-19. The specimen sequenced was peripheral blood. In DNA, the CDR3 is TGCGCCAGCAGCACAACAGTGACCGGGACAGGGTCCTCTGGAAACACCATATATTTT. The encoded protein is CASSTTVTGTGSSGNTIYF. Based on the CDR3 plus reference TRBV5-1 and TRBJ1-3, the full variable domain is KAGVTQTPRYLIKTRGQQVTLSCSPISGHRSVSWYQQTPGQGLQFLFEYFSETQRNKGNFPGRFSGRQFSNSRSEMNVSTLELGDSALYLCASSTTVTGTGSSGNTIYFGEGSWLTVV.